This T cell receptor (beta chain) was identified during a study of blood T cell repertoires in COVID-19. Per the study methods: Amplification from reference gene primers served as the basis for estimated nucleated cell counts. The assay was immunoSEQ multiplex PCR, and TCRdb's table has in-frame clones only and misses some. V, J and clone size are those of that table, while D and trimming were read from the DNA. The table includes 200,000 to 250,000 clones, around 87% detected once. This clone was seen just once. The CDR3 spans 18 residues. The V gene's germline CDR1 is SGHVS and CDR2 FNYEAQ. The junction had 6 bases not matched to a gene; V was cut back by 5 bases and J by 1 base.

Material for sequencing was peripheral blood. The rearrangement links TRBV7-6 to TRBJ2-3, with 16 nucleotides matching TRBD2. The TCR comes from a woman in her thirties who had recovered from COVID-19. CDR3 DNA sequence: TGTGCCAGCAGCCGGGGACTAGCGGGGGGGCTTCGCACAGATACGCAGTATTTT. Its protein product is CASSRGLAGGLRTDTQYF.